This TCR beta chain was recorded in a study of PD-1 blockade in classical Hodgkin lymphoma. Across the whole study: Administration of nivolumab to patients was at 3 mg/kg intravenously every 2 weeks.

This clone was seen just once. Patients all relapsed after autologous stem cell transplantation, and there was variation in brentuximab vedotin exposure. Trimming took off 2 bases at V and 8 bases at J, with 13 bases between the two ends. The CDR3 runs 14 residues. Germline-derived CDR1 and CDR2 are SGHRS and YFSETQ. Profiled with immunoSEQ multiplex PCR; TCRdb holds only in-frame clones, not every one. The sample holds roughly 56,000 clones; around 89% are singletons and the top ten take around 5%. The clonotype comes from a human donor with classical Hodgkin lymphoma. The chain has TRBV5-1 and TRBJ1-4; weak D call: TRBD1 (6 bases). The sequencing used peripheral blood mononuclear cells (PBMCs), collected before the second cycle of nivolumab. The CDR3 spells CASSFQGSSEKLFF. CDR3 bases: TGCGCCAGCAGCTTCCAGGGGAGTTCGGAAAAACTGTTTTTT.